Detailed here is one T cell receptor (beta chain). V dropped 0 bases and J dropped 2 bases, with 13 bases sitting between them. The CDR3 totals 16 residues. From germline, CDR1 is SGHNT and CDR2 YYREEE (reference sequence). Full-length variable regions came from constant-region reverse primers plus semi-nested Nested Universal Primer A PCR. MiXCR, run by TCRdb on the 5' RACE reads, gives a single entry per CDR3 protein. The top ten clones hold around 2.5% of a sample with some 62,000 distinct CDR3 sequences, almost 30% of them seen once. The sequenced material came from tumor-infiltrating naive CD4+ T cells sorted from the breast tumor. Subset reported: naive CD4+ T cells, CD4+CD45RA+CD25-. The sequence derives from a female donor with breast cancer. J is TRBJ2-3 and V is TRBV5-4; TRBD1 is a possible D gene (5 bases). The CDR3 is CASSLGGVAFTDTQYF. CDR3 nucleotide sequence: TGTGCCAGCAGCTTGGGGGGCGTCGCTTTCACAGATACGCAGTATTTT.